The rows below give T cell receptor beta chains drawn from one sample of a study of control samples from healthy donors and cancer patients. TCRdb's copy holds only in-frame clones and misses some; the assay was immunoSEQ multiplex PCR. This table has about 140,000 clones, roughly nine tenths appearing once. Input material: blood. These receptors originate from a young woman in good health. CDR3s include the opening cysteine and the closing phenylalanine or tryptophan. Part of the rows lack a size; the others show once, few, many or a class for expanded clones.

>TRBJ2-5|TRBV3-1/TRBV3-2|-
CASSQDRVTQYF
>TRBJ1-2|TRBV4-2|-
CASTPSKGLYGYTF
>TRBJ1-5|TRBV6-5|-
CASRVGGGNQPQHF
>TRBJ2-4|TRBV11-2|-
CASSLGDWSLAKNIQYF
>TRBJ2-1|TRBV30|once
CAWSRGGTDYNEQFF
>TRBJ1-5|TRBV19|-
CASSSPGKGIVQPQHF
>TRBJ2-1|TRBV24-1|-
CATSDPGTGNEQFF
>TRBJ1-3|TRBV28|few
CASSPPTGVNTIYF
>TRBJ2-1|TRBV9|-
CASSVDKGAYNEQFF
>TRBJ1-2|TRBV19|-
CASSAAYRGDYGYTF
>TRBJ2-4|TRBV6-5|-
CASKLGLTSNIQYF
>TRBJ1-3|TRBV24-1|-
CATSDVNSGNTIYF
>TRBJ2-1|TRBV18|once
CASSPRGQGASNEQFF
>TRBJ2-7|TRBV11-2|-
CASSRATAVDEQYF
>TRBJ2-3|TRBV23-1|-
CASSQCPRDIPSTDTQYF
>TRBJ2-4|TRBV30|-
CAWSVIGRVKNIQYF
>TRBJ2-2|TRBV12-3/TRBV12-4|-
CASSWGTGELFF
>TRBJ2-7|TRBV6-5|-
CAVGQGTYEQYF
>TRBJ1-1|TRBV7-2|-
CASSSQAPSGLNTEAFF
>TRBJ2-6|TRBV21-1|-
CASSPTATGATISGANVLTF
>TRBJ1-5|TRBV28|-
CASSPLDRGNQPQHF
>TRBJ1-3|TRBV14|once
CASSQVGDGNTIYF
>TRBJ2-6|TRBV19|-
CASSIISLSSGANVLTF
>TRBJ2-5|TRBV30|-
CAWRDLLAGRARETQYF
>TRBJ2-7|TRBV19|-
CASSDSTGGPLEQYF
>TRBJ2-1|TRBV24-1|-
CATSDSRRGLSYNEQFF
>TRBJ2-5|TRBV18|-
CASSNDREETQYF
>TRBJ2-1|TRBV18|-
CASSPLDSEVEFF
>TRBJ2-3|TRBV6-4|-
CASSEVPGLDTQYF